These 19 T cell receptor beta chains originate from one sample sequenced in a study of regulatory T cells in long-lasting Graves disease. Construction of the TCR beta libraries employed iRepertoire HTBI primers in conjunction with Arm-PCR of CDR3 regions. TCRdb fed the multiplex PCR reads into MiXCR, producing one record per CDR3 protein. The data contain 400,000 to 500,000 distinct CDR3 sequences, less than 25% of them seen just once; the ten biggest clones take up 6.5% to 8%. Described time point: persistent/refractory GD, antithyroid drugs over 5 years with positive TRAb. The TCR library was made from RNA extracted from PBMCs. The input for sequencing was peripheral blood mononuclear cells (PBMCs), taken when the disease was refractory, from a patient treated with antithyroid drugs. These receptors originate from a female donor with Graves disease.

This clonotype was picked up many times. The chain links TRBV27 to TRBJ1-1; D unresolved. Germline V gene sequence: CDR1 MNHEY, CDR2 SMNVEV (reference sequence). The V gene lost 4 bases and the J gene lost 4 bases, with 13 bases spanning the gap. This CDR3 spans 14 amino acids. Written as DNA, the CDR3 is TGTGCCAGCAGTTCCTGGGCCCTGAGCACTGAAGCTTTCTTT. Its protein is CASSSWALSTEAFF.

This clonotype was seen more than once but under ten times. This chain links TRBV2 with TRBJ2-4; 9 nucleotides agree with TRBD1. CDR1 and CDR2 (germline): SNHLY, FYNNEI. V trimming: 8 bases; J trimming: 4 bases; junction bases outside the gene matches: 6. This CDR3 is 14 amino acids long. CDR3 residues: CASGTGTGKNIQYF. The CDR3 DNA sequence: TGTGCCAGCGGTACCGGGACAGGGAAAAACATTCAGTACTTC.

As to this clonotype: This may arise from a read error, as a much more abundant clone is one base away. The V and J genes are TRBV6-1 and TRBJ1-2; D perhaps matches TRBD1 (5 bases). From germline, CDR1 is MNHNS and CDR2 SASEGT. V lost 8 bases to trimming and J lost 7 bases, with 17 bases between them. The CDR3 has 13 amino acids. CDR3 sequence (DNA): TGTGCCAGCGGTCAGGGTTCAGTCGGTGGCTACACCTTC. Amino acids: CASGQGSVGGYTF.

V usage is TRBV6-6 and J usage is TRBJ1-3; possibly TRBD1 for D (5 bases). Germline V CDR1 and CDR2: MNHNY, SVGAGI (reference sequence). This CDR3 contains 16 residues. With 0 bases removed from V and 4 bases from J, the gap between germline ends came to 13 bases. The CDR3 here is CASSYSTGGSGNTIYF. The CDR3 bases are TGTGCCAGCAGTTACTCGACTGGGGGGTCCGGAAACACCATATATTTT.

This clonotype was observed many times. This chain's CDR3 is CASGAGFAYGYTF. CDR3 nucleotides: TGTGCCAGTGGGGCGGGGTTCGCCTATGGCTACACCTTC. The chain has TRBV2 and TRBJ1-2; weak D call: TRBD1 (5 bases). The CDR3 contains 13 residues. V was trimmed by 9 bases and J by 4 bases, leaving 15 bases between them. In germline, CDR1 is SNHLY, CDR2 FYNNEI. The full variable domain, with the rest looked up from reference TRBV2 and TRBJ1-2, is EPEVTQTPSHQVTQMGQEVILRCVPISNHLYFYWYRQILGQKVEFLVSFYNNEISEKSEIFDDQFSVERPDGSNFTLKIRSTKLEDSAMYFCASGAGFAYGYTFGSGTRLTVV.

This clonotype was counted ten times or more. V is TRBV2 and J is TRBJ1-4; 10 bases fit TRBD1. CDR1 and CDR2 from the germline V gene are SNHLY and FYNNEI. There are 17 residues in the CDR3. V shed 2 bases, J shed 9 bases, and the junction held 12 bases outside the gene matches. Here the CDR3 reads CASSELTGGAGNKKLFF. CDR3 coding DNA: TGTGCCAGCAGTGAACTGACAGGGGGCGCGGGGAACAAAAAACTGTTTTTT.

The chain is built from TRBV6-1 and TRBJ2-1; 9 nucleotides line up with TRBD2. Germline CDR1 and CDR2: MNHNS and SASEGT. The CDR3 length is 16 residues. With V trimmed by 9 bases and J by 4 bases, 13 bases remained unmatched. The chain's CDR3 is CASIKTVAGAYNEQFF. DNA for the CDR3: TGTGCCAGTATAAAAACCGTAGCGGGGGCATACAATGAGCAGTTCTTC.

The chain uses TRBV5-1 and TRBJ2-2; 9 nucleotides agree with TRBD2. CDR3 length: 16 amino acids. V lost 4 bases and J lost 4; bases outside the gene matches: 8. CDR1 is SGHRS, CDR2 YFSETQ, per germline. CDR3 DNA sequence: TGCGCCAGCAGCGATGGGACTAGCAGACTCACCGGGGAGCTGTTTTTT. Its translation is CASSDGTSRLTGELFF.

This chain joins TRBV5-4 and TRBJ1-2, with 7 bases aligning to TRBD1. The CDR3 is 15 amino acids. The junction had 9 bases not matched to a gene; V was cut back by 4 bases and J by 3 bases. Germline CDR1 reads SGHNT; CDR2 reads YYREEE (reference sequence). The CDR3 protein is CASSNGTDPHYGYTF. The CDR3 region has the DNA TGTGCCAGCAGCAATGGGACAGATCCTCACTATGGCTACACCTTC.

This clonotype was detected ten times or more. J is TRBJ1-4 and V is TRBV27; TRBD1 is a possible D gene (5 bases). Between the trimmed V and J ends, which lost 5 bases and 8 bases, there was a span of 12 bases. Germline V gene sequence: CDR1 MNHEY, CDR2 SMNVEV (reference sequence). The CDR3 totals 13 residues. This chain's CDR3 is CASSTEGHEKLFF. DNA of the CDR3: TGTGCCAGCAGTACGGAGGGGCACGAAAAACTGTTTTTT. Using reference TRBV27 and TRBJ1-4 for the parts outside the CDR3, the full variable domain is EAQVTQNPRYLITVTGKKLTVTCSQNMNHEYMSWYRQDPGLGLRQIYYSMNVEVTDKGDVPEGYKVSRKEKRNFPLILESPSPNQTSLYFCASSTEGHEKLFFGSGTQLSVL.

In its sample, this clonotype was seen a few times. The V call is TRBV6-1, the J call TRBJ1-4; no definite D call. Trimming left V 6 bases short and J 3 bases short, with 8 bases between. The germline V gene encodes CDR1 MNHNS and CDR2 SASEGT. This CDR3 is 13 amino acids long. The CDR3 sequence is CASRRSSNEKLFF. The DNA of the CDR3 is TGTGCCAGCAGGCGGTCTTCTAATGAAAAACTGTTTTTT.

This clonotype showed up just a few times. The chain links TRBV10-3 to TRBJ1-1; D may be TRBD1 (5 bases). The V end lost 10 bases, the J end lost 5 bases, and 14 bases lay between the germline ends. The germline gives CDR1 ENHRY, CDR2 SYGVKD. The CDR3 runs 12 residues. The CDR3 loop is CATGRGGTEAFF. The CDR3 bases are TGTGCCACCGGCCGCGGGGGAACTGAAGCTTTCTTT.

This clonotype came up once. This sequence joins TRBV20-1 and TRBJ2-2, with 9 nucleotides matching TRBD2. CDR3 length: 16 residues. Germline V gene data show CDR1 as DFQATT and CDR2 as SNEGSKA (reference sequence). Trimming cost V 4 bases and J 3 bases; bases outside gene matches: 9. For the CDR3, the DNA is TGCAGTGCTATATTGTCTAGCGGGACTTACACCGGGGAGCTGTTTTTT. As protein: CSAILSSGTYTGELFF.

This clonotype was counted a few times. V is TRBV6-5 and J is TRBJ1-3; 11 nucleotides line up with TRBD1. The CDR3 extends over 16 amino acids. The germline V gene encodes CDR1 MNHEY and CDR2 SVGAGI. V dropped 2 bases and J dropped 0; count of bases not matched to a gene: 0. DNA of the CDR3: TGTGCCAGCAGTTACGGGACAGGGGGCTCTGGAAACACCATATATTTT. It codes for CASSYGTGGSGNTIYF.

The table lists this clonotype with many counts. CDR3 in amino acids: CASSPDRLNYGYTF. The DNA for the CDR3 is TGTGCCAGCAGCCCCGACAGGTTGAACTATGGCTACACCTTC. This chain uses TRBV11-2 with TRBJ1-2; a possible D gene is TRBD1 (6 bases). CDR3 length: 14 amino acids. In germline, CDR1 is SGHAT, CDR2 FQNNGV. The ends were cut back, 5 bases at V and 2 bases at J, with 12 bases in the middle.

This chain links TRBV12-3 or TRBV12-4 with TRBJ2-2; 9 positions match TRBD2. The CDR3 covers 16 residues. Losses at the gene ends were 6 bases for V and 6 bases for J; bases not matched to a gene: 11. Written as DNA, the CDR3 is TGTGCCAGCAGCCCTCGGGGAGCGGGAGGTCCCGGGGAGCTGTTTTTT. Protein product: CASSPRGAGGPGELFF.

The chain joins TRBV7-9 to TRBJ2-7; TRBD1 or TRBD2 may be the D gene (5 bases each). The CDR3 spans 15 residues. CDR1 and CDR2 (germline): SEHNR, FQNEAQ (reference sequence). The V end was cut by 4 bases, the J end by 1 base, with 14 bases between. The CDR3 sequence: CASSSWDGSSYEQYF. For the CDR3, the DNA is TGTGCCAGCAGCTCGTGGGACGGTTCTTCCTACGAGCAGTACTTC. Looking up the rest from reference TRBV7-9 and TRBJ2-7 gives the full variable domain: DTGVSQNPRHKITKRGQNVTFRCDPISEHNRLYWYRQTLGQGPEFLTYFQNEAQLEKSRLLSDRFSAERPKGSFSTLEIQRTEQGDSAMYLCASSSWDGSSYEQYFGPGTRLTVT.

This clonotype was found many times. The chain couples TRBV6-5 to TRBJ1-1; D is unclear. Trimming removed 0 bases from V and 0 bases from J, with 5 bases in between. Germline-derived CDR1 and CDR2 are MNHEY and SVGAGI. This CDR3 contains 14 residues. The CDR3 loop reads CASSYSDLNTEAFF. The CDR3 bases are TGTGCCAGCAGTTACTCGGACCTGAACACTGAAGCTTTCTTT.

This clonotype was detected a few times. This chain connects TRBV19 to TRBJ1-1; perhaps TRBD1 as D (5 bases). Germline V gene lookup returns CDR1 LNHDA and CDR2 SQIVND (reference sequence). V was clipped by 3 bases and J by 1 base, with 9 bases between them. This CDR3 region has 14 residues. The CDR3 DNA reads TGTGCCAGTAGTATCCCGGACAAGAACACTGAAGCTTTCTTT. The encoded protein is CASSIPDKNTEAFF.